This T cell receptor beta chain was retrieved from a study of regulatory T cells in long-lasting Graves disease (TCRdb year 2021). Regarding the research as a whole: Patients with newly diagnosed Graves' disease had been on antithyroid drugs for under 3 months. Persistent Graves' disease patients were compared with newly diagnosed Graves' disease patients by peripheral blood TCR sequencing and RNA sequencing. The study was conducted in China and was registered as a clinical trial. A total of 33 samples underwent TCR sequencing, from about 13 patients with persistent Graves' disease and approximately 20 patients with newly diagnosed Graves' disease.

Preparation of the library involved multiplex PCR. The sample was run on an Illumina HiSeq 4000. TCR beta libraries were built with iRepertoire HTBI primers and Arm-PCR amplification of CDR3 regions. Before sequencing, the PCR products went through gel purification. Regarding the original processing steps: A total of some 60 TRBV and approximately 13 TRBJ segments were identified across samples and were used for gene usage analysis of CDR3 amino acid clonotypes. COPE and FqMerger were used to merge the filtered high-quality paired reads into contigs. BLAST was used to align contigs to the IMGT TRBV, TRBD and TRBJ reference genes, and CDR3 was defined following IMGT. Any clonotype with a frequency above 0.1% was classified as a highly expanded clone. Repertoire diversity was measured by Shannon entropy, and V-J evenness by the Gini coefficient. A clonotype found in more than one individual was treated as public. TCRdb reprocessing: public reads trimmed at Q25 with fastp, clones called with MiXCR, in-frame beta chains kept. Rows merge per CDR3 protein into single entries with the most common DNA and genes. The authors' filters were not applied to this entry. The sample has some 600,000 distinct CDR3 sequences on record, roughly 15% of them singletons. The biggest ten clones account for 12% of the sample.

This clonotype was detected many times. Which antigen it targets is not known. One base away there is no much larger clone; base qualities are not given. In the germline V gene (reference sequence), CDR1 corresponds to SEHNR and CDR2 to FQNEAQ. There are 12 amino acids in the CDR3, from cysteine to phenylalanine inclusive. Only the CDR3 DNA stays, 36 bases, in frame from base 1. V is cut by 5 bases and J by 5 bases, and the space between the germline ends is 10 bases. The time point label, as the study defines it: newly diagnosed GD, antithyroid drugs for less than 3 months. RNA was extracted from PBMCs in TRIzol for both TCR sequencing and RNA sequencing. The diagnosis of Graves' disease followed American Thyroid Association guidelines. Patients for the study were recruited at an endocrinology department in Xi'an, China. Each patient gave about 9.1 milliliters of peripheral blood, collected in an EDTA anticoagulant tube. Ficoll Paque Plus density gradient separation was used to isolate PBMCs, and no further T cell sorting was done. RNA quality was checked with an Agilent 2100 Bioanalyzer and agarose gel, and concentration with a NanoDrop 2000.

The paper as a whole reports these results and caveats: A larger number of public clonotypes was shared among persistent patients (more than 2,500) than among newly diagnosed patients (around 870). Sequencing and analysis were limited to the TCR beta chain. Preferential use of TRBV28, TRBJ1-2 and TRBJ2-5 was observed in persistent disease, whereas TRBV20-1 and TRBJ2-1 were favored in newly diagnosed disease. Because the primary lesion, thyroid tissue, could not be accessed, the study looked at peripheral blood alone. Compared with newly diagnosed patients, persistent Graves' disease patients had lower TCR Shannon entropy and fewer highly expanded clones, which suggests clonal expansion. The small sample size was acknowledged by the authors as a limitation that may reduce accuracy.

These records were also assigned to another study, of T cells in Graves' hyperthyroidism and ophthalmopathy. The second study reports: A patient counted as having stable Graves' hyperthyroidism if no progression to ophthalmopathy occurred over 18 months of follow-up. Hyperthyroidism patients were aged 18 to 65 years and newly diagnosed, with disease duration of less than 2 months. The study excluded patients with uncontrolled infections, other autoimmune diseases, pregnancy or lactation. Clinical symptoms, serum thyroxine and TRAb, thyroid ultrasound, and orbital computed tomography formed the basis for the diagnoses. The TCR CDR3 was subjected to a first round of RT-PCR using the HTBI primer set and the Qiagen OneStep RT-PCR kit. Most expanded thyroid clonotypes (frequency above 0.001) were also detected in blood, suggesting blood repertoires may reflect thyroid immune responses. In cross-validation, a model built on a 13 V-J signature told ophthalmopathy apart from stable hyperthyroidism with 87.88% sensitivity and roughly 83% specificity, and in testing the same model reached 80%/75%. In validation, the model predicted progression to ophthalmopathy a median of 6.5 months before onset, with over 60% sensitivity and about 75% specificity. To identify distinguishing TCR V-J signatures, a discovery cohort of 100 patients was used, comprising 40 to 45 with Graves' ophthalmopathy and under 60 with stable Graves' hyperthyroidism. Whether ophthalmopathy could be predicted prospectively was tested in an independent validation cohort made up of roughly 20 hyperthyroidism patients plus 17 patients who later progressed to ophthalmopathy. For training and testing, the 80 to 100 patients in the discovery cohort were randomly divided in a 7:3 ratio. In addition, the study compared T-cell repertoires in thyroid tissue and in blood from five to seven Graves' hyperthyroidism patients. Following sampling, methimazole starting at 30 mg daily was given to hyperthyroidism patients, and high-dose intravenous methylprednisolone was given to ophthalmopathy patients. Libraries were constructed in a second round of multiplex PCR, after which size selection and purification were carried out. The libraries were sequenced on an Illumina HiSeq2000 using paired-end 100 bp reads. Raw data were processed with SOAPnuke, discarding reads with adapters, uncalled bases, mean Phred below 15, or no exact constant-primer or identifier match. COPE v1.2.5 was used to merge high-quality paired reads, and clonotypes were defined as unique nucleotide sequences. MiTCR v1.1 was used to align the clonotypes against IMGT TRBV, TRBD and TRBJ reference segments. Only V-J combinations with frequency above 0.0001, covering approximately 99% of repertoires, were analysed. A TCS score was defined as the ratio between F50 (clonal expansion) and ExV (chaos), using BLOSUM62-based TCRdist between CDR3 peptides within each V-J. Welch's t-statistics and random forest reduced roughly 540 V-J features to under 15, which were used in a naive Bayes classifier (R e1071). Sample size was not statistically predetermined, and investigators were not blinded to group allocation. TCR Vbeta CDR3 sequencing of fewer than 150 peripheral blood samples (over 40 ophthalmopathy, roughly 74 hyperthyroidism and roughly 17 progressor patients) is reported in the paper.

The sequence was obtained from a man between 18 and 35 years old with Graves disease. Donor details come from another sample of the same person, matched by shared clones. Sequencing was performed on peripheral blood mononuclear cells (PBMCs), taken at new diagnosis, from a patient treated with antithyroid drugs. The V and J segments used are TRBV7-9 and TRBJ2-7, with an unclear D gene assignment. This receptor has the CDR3 CASSAGWHEQYF. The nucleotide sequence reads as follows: TGTGCCAGCAGCGCCGGGTGGCACGAGCAGTACTTC.